Listed below are T cell receptor beta chains from one sample, sequenced in a study of blood T cell repertoires in COVID-19. Some clones are missing from TCRdb's copy, which holds only in-frame ones; the method was immunoSEQ multiplex PCR. Of about 220,000 clones in the sample, about 85% are singletons; the top ten hold 5% to 6.5%. Sequencing was carried out using peripheral blood. These receptors were taken from a woman in her fifties or sixties who had recovered from COVID-19. CDR3s include the opening cysteine and the closing phenylalanine or tryptophan. A D gene is named only where the DNA matches it firmly. Not every row has a clone size; where given, it reads once, few, many or a size class.

clone_size: -; j_call: TRBJ2-3; d_call: TRBD1; v_call: TRBV11-2; cdr3_aa: CASSYGQGVNTDTQYF; cdr3_nt: TGTGCCAGCAGCTACGGACAGGGGGTCAACACAGATACGCAGTATTTT
clone_size: -; j_call: TRBJ1-2; d_call: -; v_call: TRBV5-5; cdr3_aa: CASSSGTSNYGYTF; cdr3_nt: TGTGCCAGCAGCTCCGGGACTAGTAACTATGGCTACACCTTC
clone_size: -; j_call: TRBJ2-7; d_call: -; v_call: TRBV18; cdr3_aa: CASSPYGQGGAEQYF; cdr3_nt: TGTGCCAGCTCACCCTACGGACAGGGAGGGGCGGAGCAGTACTTC
clone_size: once; j_call: TRBJ2-7; d_call: -; v_call: TRBV2; cdr3_aa: CASSDGSRNSYEQYF; cdr3_nt: TGTGCCAGCAGTGACGGGTCCCGAAACTCCTACGAGCAGTACTTC
clone_size: once; j_call: TRBJ1-5; d_call: -; v_call: TRBV4-1; cdr3_aa: CASSQDITGGFFGPDQPQHF; cdr3_nt: TGCGCCAGCAGCCAAGACATAACGGGGGGTTTCTTCGGTCCGGATCAGCCCCAGCATTTT
clone_size: once; j_call: TRBJ1-6; d_call: TRBD1; v_call: TRBV30; cdr3_aa: CAWSVPRTGPYNSPLHF; cdr3_nt: TGTGCCTGGAGTGTGCCCAGGACAGGGCCCTATAATTCACCCCTCCACTTT
clone_size: -; j_call: TRBJ2-7; d_call: TRBD2; v_call: TRBV4-1; cdr3_aa: CASSPRVLAGVPTYEQYF; cdr3_nt: TGCGCCAGCAGCCCTAGGGTACTAGCGGGGGTACCGACCTACGAGCAGTACTTC
clone_size: -; j_call: TRBJ1-3; d_call: -; v_call: TRBV5-1; cdr3_aa: CASSFAPESGNTIYF; cdr3_nt: TGCGCCAGCAGCTTTGCCCCAGAATCTGGAAACACCATATATTTT
clone_size: -; j_call: TRBJ1-1; d_call: -; v_call: TRBV29-1; cdr3_aa: CSVGAGGTEAFF; cdr3_nt: TGCAGCGTGGGGGCCGGAGGCACTGAAGCTTTCTTT
clone_size: -; j_call: TRBJ1-2; d_call: TRBD1; v_call: TRBV9; cdr3_aa: CASSVGASGTAYYGYTF; cdr3_nt: TGTGCCAGCAGCGTAGGAGCCTCCGGGACAGCCTACTATGGCTACACCTTC